This record concerns one T cell receptor beta chain sequence. Antigen unknown. This entry is derived from a study of somatic mutations in cytotoxic T cells in rheumatoid arthritis. Study results and caveats: A single CD8+ clone exceeded 20% of CD8+ cells in about an eighth of the roughly 60 patients. No antigen targets were known for the expanded CD8+ clones.

CDR3 size: 15 residues. Germline V gene data show CDR1 as SEHNR and CDR2 as FQNEAQ (reference sequence). V gave up 7 bases and J gave up 5 bases; unmatched junction bases: 6. Assay: immunoSEQ multiplex PCR; the TCRdb copy retains only in-frame clones and omits some. The sample has approximately 21,000 clones; about 77% are singletons. The clonotype comes from an adult with rheumatoid arthritis. The sequenced sample was CD8+ T cells sorted from blood. The J gene is TRBJ2-3, the V gene TRBV7-9; 13 nucleotides align to TRBD2. For the CDR3, the DNA is TGTGCCAGCACCGGACTAGCGGGAGTTGAAGATACGCAGTATTTT. Amino acids: CASTGLAGVEDTQYF. The full variable domain, completed using reference TRBV7-9 and TRBJ2-3, is DTGVSQNPRHKITKRGQNVTFRCDPISEHNRLYWYRQTLGQGPEFLTYFQNEAQLEKSRLLSDRFSAERPKGSFSTLEIQRTEQGDSAMYLCASTGLAGVEDTQYFGPGTRLTVL.